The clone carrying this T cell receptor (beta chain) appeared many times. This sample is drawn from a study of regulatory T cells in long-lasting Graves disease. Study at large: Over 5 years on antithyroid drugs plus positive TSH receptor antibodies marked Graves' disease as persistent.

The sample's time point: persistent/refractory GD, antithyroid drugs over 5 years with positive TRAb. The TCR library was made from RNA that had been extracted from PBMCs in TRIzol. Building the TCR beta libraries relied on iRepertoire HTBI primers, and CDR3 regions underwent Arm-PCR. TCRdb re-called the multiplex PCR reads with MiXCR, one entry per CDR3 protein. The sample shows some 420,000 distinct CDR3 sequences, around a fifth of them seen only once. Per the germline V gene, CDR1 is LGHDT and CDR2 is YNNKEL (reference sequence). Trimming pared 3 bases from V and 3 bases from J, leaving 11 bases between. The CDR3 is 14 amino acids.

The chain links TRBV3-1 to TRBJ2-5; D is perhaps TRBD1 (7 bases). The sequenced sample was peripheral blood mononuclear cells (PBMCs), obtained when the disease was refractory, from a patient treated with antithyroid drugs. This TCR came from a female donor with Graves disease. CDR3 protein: CASSQAGQKETQYF. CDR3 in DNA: TGTGCCAGCAGCCAGGCGGGACAGAAAGAGACCCAGTACTTC.